The 18 T cell receptor beta chains below were found in one sample sequenced in a study of T cell responses to AZD1222 COVID-19 vaccine. Profiled with immunoSEQ multiplex PCR; TCRdb holds only in-frame clones, not every one. The table shows under 60,000 clones, with around nine tenths occurring only once. This specimen consisted of peripheral blood, obtained 28 days after the second AZD1222 dose. These TCRs come from an adult who received the AZD1222 COVID-19 vaccine.

V is TRBV12-5 and J is TRBJ2-1; 13 positions agree with TRBD2. Per the germline V gene, CDR1 is LGHNT and CDR2 is FRNRAP. The V segment lost 3 bases and the J segment 7 bases; nucleotides outside the gene matches: 3. This CDR3 region has 15 residues. The DNA of the CDR3 is TGTGCTAGTGGTTTCGGGACTAGCGGGGAGAATGAGCAGTTCTTC. Translation gives CASGFGTSGENEQFF.

Only a few counts were recorded for this clone. The V gene is TRBV25-1, the J gene TRBJ2-7; D not certain. Germline assignment: CDR1 MGHDK and CDR2 SYGVNS. V dropped 0 bases and J dropped 3 bases, with 9 bases sitting between them. The CDR3 consists of 14 residues. As DNA, the CDR3 is TGTGCCAGCAGTGAATATGGCCAAGGCTACGAGCAGTACTTC. Its translation: CASSEYGQGYEQYF.

The chain combines TRBV6-2 or TRBV6-3 with TRBJ2-1; D may be TRBD1 (6 bases). The CDR3 covers 14 residues. Germline V gene lookup returns CDR1 MNHEY and CDR2 SVGEGT. V was trimmed by 0 bases and J by 6 bases, leaving 9 bases between them. The DNA for the CDR3 is TGTGCCAGCAGTTACTCGGACAGTGGCAATGAGCAGTTCTTC. Translation: CASSYSDSGNEQFF.

V usage is TRBV19 and J usage is TRBJ2-2; 7 bases are shared with TRBD2. This CDR3 contains 16 residues. V lost 5 bases to trimming and J lost 4 bases; unmatched junction nucleotides: 10. CDR1 is LNHDA, CDR2 SQIVND, per germline (reference sequence). The CDR3, as DNA: TGTGCCAGTAGTCCGGAGCGGGACCCGGGCACCGGGGAGCTGTTTTTT. It yields the protein CASSPERDPGTGELFF.

CDR3 residues: CATSRDMSKGQETQYF. The DNA of the CDR3 is TGTGCCACCAGCAGAGATATGAGTAAGGGGCAAGAGACCCAGTACTTC. This chain uses TRBV15 with TRBJ2-5; D possibly corresponds to TRBD1 (5 bases). Trimming shortened V by 0 bases and J by 2 bases, and 13 bases separated the two germline ends. Germline loops: CDR1 LNHNV, CDR2 YYDKDF (reference sequence). This CDR3 region has 16 residues.

This clone was seen only once. This chain connects TRBV15 to TRBJ2-1, with TRBD2 matching 10 bases. Trimming cost V 5 bases and J 4 bases; bases outside gene matches: 5. Germline CDR1 and CDR2: LNHNV and YYDKDF (reference sequence). This CDR3 has 15 residues. CDR3 bases: TGTGCCACCAGCGCGACTAGCGGGCTGTACAATGAGCAGTTCTTC. Its translation: CATSATSGLYNEQFF.

The CDR3 DNA follows: TGTGCCAGCGGGACAGGGGGACGACCAGATACGCAGTATTTT. This encodes CASGTGGRPDTQYF. This sequence joins TRBV27 and TRBJ2-3; 11 bases align to TRBD1. The germline CDR1 and CDR2 sequences are MNHEY and SMNVEV (reference sequence). V shed 8 bases and J 4 bases; nucleotides not matched to a gene: 5. The CDR3 spans 14 residues.

The chain uses TRBV28 and TRBJ2-4, with D maybe TRBD1 (6 bases). The CDR3 consists of 15 residues. Germline V gene sequence: CDR1 MDHEN, CDR2 SYDVKM. Trimming took off 2 bases at V and 4 bases at J, with 12 bases between the two ends. The CDR3 DNA reads as TGTGCCAGCAGTTTAATGGGCAGGGGAAAAAACATTCAGTACTTC. Its protein product is CASSLMGRGKNIQYF. The whole variable domain, filled in from reference TRBV28 and TRBJ2-4, reads DVKVTQSSRYLVKRTGEKVFLECVQDMDHENMFWYRQDPGLGLRLIYFSYDVKMKEKGDIPEGYSVSREKKERFSLILESASTNQTSMYLCASSLMGRGKNIQYFGAGTRLSVL.

V usage is TRBV7-2 and J usage is TRBJ2-1; 7 nucleotides align to TRBD1. Per the germline V gene, CDR1 is SGHTA and CDR2 is FQGNSA. V dropped 3 bases and J dropped 8; count of bases not matched to a gene: 7. CDR3 length equals 14 residues. The CDR3 DNA reads as TGTGCCAGCAGCTTCTTTCAAGGGGGCTATGAGCAGTTCTTC. Residues: CASSFFQGGYEQFF.

The rearrangement links TRBV9 to TRBJ2-1; 9 bases map to TRBD2. The CDR3 contains 16 residues. With V trimmed by 5 bases and J by 8 bases, 14 bases remained unmatched. Germline CDR1 reads SGDLS; CDR2 reads YYNGEE. In DNA form, the CDR3 reads TGTGCCAGCAGTCAACCGGGCGGGGGGGCTGGCTATGAGCAGTTCTTC. Protein: CASSQPGGGAGYEQFF. Filled out from reference TRBV9 and TRBJ2-1, the complete variable domain reads DSGVTQTPKHLITATGQRVTLRCSPRSGDLSVYWYQQSLDQGLQFLIQYYNGEERAKGNILERFSAQQFPDLHSELNLSSLELGDSALYFCASSQPGGGAGYEQFFGPGTRLTVL.

The chain carries TRBV4-1 and TRBJ1-5; TRBD1 aligns across 9 bases. V lost 1 base and J lost 5; bases outside the gene matches: 6. This CDR3 spans 16 amino acids. CDR1 and CDR2 from the germline V gene are MGHRA and YSYEKL. For the CDR3, the DNA is TGCGCCAGCAGCCAAGGGGGACAGGGCACCTATCAGCCCCAGCATTTT. This translates into CASSQGGQGTYQPQHF.

The rearrangement joins TRBV5-5 to TRBJ1-6; possibly TRBD1 for D (6 bases). In germline, CDR1 is SGHKS, CDR2 YYEKEE (reference sequence). V lost 2 bases and J 4 bases, leaving 10 bases between the germline ends. The CDR3 covers 15 residues. The CDR3 region has the DNA TGTGCCAGCAGCTTTGGCCAGGGGTATAATTCACCCCTCCACTTT. Translation: CASSFGQGYNSPLHF. The whole variable domain, filled in from reference TRBV5-5 and TRBJ1-6, reads DAGVTQSPTHLIKTRGQQVTLRCSPISGHKSVSWYQQVLGQGPQFIFQYYEKEERGRGNFPDRFSARQFPNYSSELNVNALLLGDSALYLCASSFGQGYNSPLHFGNGTRLTVT.

The chain uses TRBV5-4 and TRBJ1-2; no reliable D call. CDR3 length equals 12 residues. CDR1 is SGHNT and CDR2 is YYREEE in the germline V gene (reference sequence). The germline V and J ends were trimmed by 0 bases and 9 bases, with 9 bases remaining between them. This CDR3 reads CASSLVGGSYTF. The CDR3 DNA follows: TGTGCCAGCAGCTTGGTGGGAGGGAGCTACACCTTC.

The V and J genes are TRBV18 and TRBJ1-2; D gene uncertain. V was trimmed by 2 bases and J by 1 base, leaving 8 bases between them. Germline CDR1 KGHSH, CDR2 LQKENI. CDR3 length: 14 amino acids. The CDR3 nucleotides are TGTGCCAGCTCACCATGGTCGGATAACTATGGCTACACCTTC. Its translation is CASSPWSDNYGYTF.

This chain connects TRBV12-5 to TRBJ1-2; 7 nucleotides match TRBD1. CDR1 LGHNT and CDR2 FRNRAP come from the germline V gene. The CDR3 is 15 amino acids. V lost 1 base and J lost 3; bases outside the gene matches: 5. In nucleotides, the CDR3 is TGTGCTAGTGGTTTGGGGGAGGGGGCAGACTATGGCTACACCTTC. This translates into CASGLGEGADYGYTF.

A single count supports this clone. An end of the junction differs from the germline gene, which may be a read error. The J gene is TRBJ1-4, the V gene TRBV7-9; TRBD1 is a possible D gene (5 bases). There are 12 residues in the CDR3. In germline, CDR1 is SEHNR, CDR2 FQNEAQ (reference sequence). CDR3 loop: CASSSDNGKLFF. The CDR3 DNA follows: TGTGCCAGCAGCTCGGACAATGGAAAACTGTTTTTT.

The chain is built from TRBV5-1 and TRBJ2-1; 7 bases map to TRBD1. V was pared by 3 bases and J by 8 bases, with 11 bases of the junction left unmatched. Germline V lookup: CDR1 SGHRS, CDR2 YFSETQ. This CDR3 comprises 15 residues. CDR3 sequence reads: CASSSTGVGEDEQFF. The CDR3 DNA reads as TGCGCCAGCAGCTCAACAGGGGTGGGTGAAGATGAGCAGTTCTTC.

The rearrangement joins TRBV19 to TRBJ2-7, with 8 bases matching TRBD2. The CDR3 runs to 16 residues. Per germline, CDR1 LNHDA and CDR2 SQIVND (reference sequence). V trimming: 7 bases; J trimming: 3 bases; junction bases outside the gene matches: 14. The DNA for the CDR3 is TGTGCCAGTAAAGTGAGCGGGGGTGGAAAGGGCTACGAGCAGTACTTC. As protein: CASKVSGGGKGYEQYF.